Below, 21 T cell receptor beta chains from the same sample are listed, as sequenced in a study of T cells in Graves' hyperthyroidism and ophthalmopathy. Using RNA transcripts as the source, TCR beta CDR3 regions were amplified. TCR CDR3 regions were first amplified by RT-PCR with HTBI primers. In TCRdb, the multiplex PCR reads were re-called with MiXCR into one record per CDR3 protein. The repertoire has about 420,000 distinct CDR3 sequences, 15% to 19% of them found once; the top ten carry roughly 15%. Sequenced material: blood. The receptors were gathered from a woman between 18 and 29 years old with Graves' hyperthyroidism.

This clonotype was observed many times. This sequence joins TRBV3-1 and TRBJ2-1; 7 positions match TRBD2. V lost 1 base, J lost 15 bases, and 6 bases stayed unmatched. The CDR3 is 12 amino acids. CDR1 and CDR2 from the germline V gene are LGHDT and YNNKEL (reference sequence). The CDR3 region has the DNA TGTGCCAGCAGCCAAGGGACTAGTGGTCGGTTCTTC. This translates into CASSQGTSGRFF.

This clonotype turned up a few times. The chain has TRBV5-6 and TRBJ2-2; 10 bases match TRBD2. The CDR3 runs 18 residues. Germline trimming cut 3 bases from V and 4 bases from J; bases unmatched to any gene: 12. Germline-derived CDR1 and CDR2 are SGHDT and YYEEEE. CDR3: CASSSLAGAYGSTGELFF. CDR3 nucleotides: TGTGCCAGCAGCTCCCTAGCGGGAGCATACGGAAGCACCGGGGAGCTGTTTTTT.

In its sample, this clonotype was seen a few times. This chain uses TRBV20-1 with TRBJ2-4; TRBD1 might be the D (6 bases). The CDR3 is 14 amino acids. The V end lost 5 bases, the J end lost 0 bases, and 11 bases lay between the germline ends. Germline V lookup: CDR1 DFQATT, CDR2 SNEGSKA (reference sequence). The CDR3 loop reads CSAHRVVAKNIQYF. The DNA of the CDR3 is TGCAGTGCTCACAGGGTCGTAGCCAAAAACATTCAGTACTTC.

This clonotype has ten or more counts. The chain has TRBV2 and TRBJ1-1; 8 bases align to TRBD1. The CDR3 contains 16 residues. Per the germline V gene, CDR1 is SNHLY and CDR2 is FYNNEI. The V and J ends lost 4 bases and 6 bases, in that order; junction bases with no gene match: 13. CDR3 DNA: TGTGCCAGCAGTGTGAGACTGGACAGGGTGGTTGCTGAAGCTTTCTTT. It encodes CASSVRLDRVVAEAFF.

This clonotype has just a few counts. This CDR3 is CASRLQGSLGGYTF. The CDR3 DNA reads TGTGCCAGCAGACTCCAGGGCAGTCTCGGTGGCTACACCTTC. This sequence joins TRBV14 and TRBJ1-2; possible D gene TRBD1, 5 bases. There are 14 residues in the CDR3. CDR1 is SGHDN and CDR2 is FVKESK in the germline V gene. Deletions cut 6 bases from V and 7 bases from J, with 18 bases between.

This clonotype has only a few counts. A much larger clone differs by one base, so this may be a read error. CDR3 nucleotides: TGTGCCAGCAGCCGAATGAACACTGAAGCTTTCTTT. Translated: CASSRMNTEAFF. The genes are TRBV11-2 and TRBJ1-1; D is uncertain. There are 12 residues in the CDR3. The V end was cut by 5 bases, the J end by 0 bases, with 4 bases between. CDR1 is SGHAT and CDR2 is FQNNGV in the germline V gene. The full variable domain, completed using reference TRBV11-2 and TRBJ1-1, is EAGVAQSPRYKIIEKRQSVAFWCNPISGHATLYWYQQILGQGPKLLIQFQNNGVVDDSQLPKDRFSAERLKGVDSTLKIQPAKLEDSAVYLCASSRMNTEAFFGQGTRLTVV.

The chain joins TRBV19 to TRBJ2-1; TRBD2 matches at 15 bases. The CDR3 is 15 amino acids. CDR1 is LNHDA, CDR2 SQIVND, per germline (reference sequence). V lost 6 bases to trimming and J lost 7 bases; unmatched junction nucleotides: 4. CDR3 loop: CASRGLAGGDNEQFF. The CDR3 nucleotides read TGTGCCAGTAGAGGACTAGCGGGAGGGGATAATGAGCAGTTCTTC.

There are many counts of this clonotype. J is TRBJ1-1 and V is TRBV2; possibly TRBD1 for D (5 bases). V lost 7 bases and J 0 bases, leaving 9 bases between the germline ends. This CDR3 is built from 13 residues. Per the germline V gene, CDR1 is SNHLY and CDR2 is FYNNEI. DNA for the CDR3: TGTGCCAGCAAGAAGGGGATGAACACTGAAGCTTTCTTT. Amino acids: CASKKGMNTEAFF. Combining the CDR3 with reference TRBV2 and TRBJ1-1 gives the whole variable domain EPEVTQTPSHQVTQMGQEVILRCVPISNHLYFYWYRQILGQKVEFLVSFYNNEISEKSEIFDDQFSVERPDGSNFTLKIRSTKLEDSAMYFCASKKGMNTEAFFGQGTRLTVV.

This rearrangement joins TRBV7-9 to TRBJ1-2; D might be TRBD1 (5 bases). The germline CDR1 and CDR2 sequences are SEHNR and FQNEAQ (reference sequence). Between the trimmed V and J ends, which lost 3 bases and 9 bases, there was a span of 17 bases. The CDR3 totals 14 residues. The CDR3 protein is CASSFPGQAFRYTF. CDR3 DNA: TGTGCCAGCAGCTTCCCGGGGCAGGCGTTTCGCTACACCTTC.

On this clonotype itself: This CDR3 is missing its conserved last phenylalanine or tryptophan, likely due to a read error. The rearrangement joins TRBV7-2 to TRBJ2-7; 11 bases agree with TRBD2. This CDR3 has 15 residues. Germline CDR1 is SGHTA and CDR2 is FQGNSA. After removal of 5 bases from V and 0 bases from J, the junction contained 3 bases not matched to a gene. Here the CDR3 reads CASSLTSGSSYEQYL. CDR3 nucleotide sequence: TGTGCCAGCAGCCTAACTAGCGGGAGCTCCTACGAGCAGTACCTC.

This clonotype was found a few times. The rearrangement joins TRBV9 to TRBJ1-2; D gene ambiguous. V was clipped by 0 bases and J by 1 base, with 7 bases between them. This CDR3 has 14 residues. Germline CDR1 SGDLS, CDR2 YYNGEE. CDR3 residues: CASSVDHGNYGYTF. The CDR3 nucleotides are TGTGCCAGCAGCGTAGACCATGGTAACTATGGCTACACCTTC. Full variable domain (remainder filled in from reference TRBV9 and TRBJ1-2): DSGVTQTPKHLITATGQRVTLRCSPRSGDLSVYWYQQSLDQGLQFLIQYYNGEERAKGNILERFSAQQFPDLHSELNLSSLELGDSALYFCASSVDHGNYGYTFGSGTRLTVV.

This clonotype was observed at least ten times. J is TRBJ2-5 and V is TRBV9; 7 bases fit TRBD2. The CDR3 is 14 amino acids. Trimming removed 0 bases from V and 7 bases from J; junction bases left unmatched: 6. The germline V gene has CDR1 SGDLS and CDR2 YYNGEE. CDR3 sequence: CASSVDAGVGTQYF. CDR3 nucleotides: TGTGCCAGCAGCGTAGATGCGGGAGTGGGGACCCAGTACTTC.

This clonotype was counted ten times or more. The chain couples TRBV9 to TRBJ1-2, with TRBD1 as a possible D gene (6 bases). V was cut by 4 bases and J by 6 bases, with 22 bases left in between. In germline, CDR1 is SGDLS, CDR2 YYNGEE. The CDR3 is 16 residues long. This chain's CDR3 is CASSPLGYRARNGYTF. CDR3 DNA sequence: TGTGCCAGCAGCCCCCTAGGTTACAGGGCGCGTAATGGCTACACCTTC.

This clonotype was recorded a few times. The V gene is TRBV5-4, the J gene TRBJ1-2, with 8 positions matching TRBD1. With V trimmed by 0 bases and J by 0 bases, 7 bases remained unmatched. CDR3 size: 17 residues. Germline CDR1 SGHNT, CDR2 YYREEE (reference sequence). CDR3 amino acids: CASSLGAGGGPNYGYTF. CDR3 bases: TGTGCCAGCAGCTTGGGGGCAGGGGGCGGACCTAACTATGGCTACACCTTC.

The V call is TRBV12-3 or TRBV12-4, the J call TRBJ2-2; 10 nucleotides align to TRBD2. The CDR3 totals 15 residues. The V gene end was trimmed by 6 bases and the J gene end by 5 bases; junction bases not matched to a gene: 6. The CDR3 sequence: CASRPQGLATGELFF. The CDR3 coding sequence is TGTGCCAGCAGACCGCAGGGACTAGCGACCGGGGAGCTGTTTTTT.

This clonotype showed up many times. CDR3 DNA sequence: TGTGCCAACAGCCCAACAGGGGGCTACGAGCAGTACTTC. Translating it yields CANSPTGGYEQYF. The V gene is TRBV12-3 or TRBV12-4, the J gene TRBJ2-7; 8 bases match TRBD1. The CDR3 length is 13 residues. V lost 10 bases and J lost 3; bases outside the gene matches: 8.

This clonotype was counted many times. J is TRBJ1-6 and V is TRBV12-3 or TRBV12-4; D is uncertain. The CDR3 loop spans 15 amino acids. The ends were cut back, 5 bases at V and 6 bases at J, with 14 bases in the middle. The CDR3 region is CASSTAVGRNSPLHF. The DNA for the CDR3 is TGTGCCAGCAGTACGGCCGTCGGGCGTAATTCACCCCTCCACTTT.

The chain is built from TRBV5-1 and TRBJ1-6, with D perhaps matching TRBD1 (5 bases). Looked up from germline, CDR1 is SGHRS and CDR2 is YFSETQ. The CDR3 is made up of 14 amino acids. The V gene lost 5 bases and the J gene lost 8 bases, with 14 bases spanning the gap. The CDR3 here is CASRWGERDSPLHF. In DNA, the CDR3 is TGCGCCAGCAGATGGGGGGAGAGGGATTCACCCCTCCACTTT.

This clonotype was observed many times. The chain is built from TRBV20-1 and TRBJ2-7, with TRBD2 matching 9 bases. The trim removed 4 bases at V and 2 bases at J, leaving 9 bases unmatched. The CDR3 extends over 15 amino acids. The germline V gene has CDR1 DFQATT and CDR2 SNEGSKA (reference sequence). The CDR3 loop reads CSATPYGGGAYEQYF. The CDR3 DNA reads TGCAGTGCTACCCCCTATGGCGGGGGGGCCTACGAGCAGTACTTC.

This clonotype was detected ten times or more. The V and J genes are TRBV3-1 and TRBJ1-2, with no clear D. The V end lost 4 bases, the J end lost 10 bases, and 10 bases lay between the germline ends. CDR1 and CDR2 (germline): LGHDT, YNNKEL (reference sequence). CDR3 length: 11 amino acids. The CDR3 DNA follows: TGTGCCAGCAGCCTCTCTTTGTTCTACACCTTC. Amino acids: CASSLSLFYTF.

This clonotype was recorded a few times. CDR3 coding DNA: TGTGCCAGCAGCCCATACGGGGGCCAGCCCCAGCATTTT. Amino acids: CASSPYGGQPQHF. The rearrangement uses TRBV7-3 and TRBJ1-5, with a tentative D call TRBD1 (6 bases). CDR1 SGHTA and CDR2 FQGTGA come from the germline V gene. V lost 5 bases, J lost 7 bases, and 12 bases lay in between. This CDR3 is 13 amino acids long.